This T cell receptor beta chain emerged from a study of blood T cell repertoires in COVID-19. This CDR3 comprises 14 residues. Germline V gives CDR1 LGHDT, CDR2 YNNKEL (reference sequence). The V and J ends lost 6 bases and 3 bases, in that order; junction bases with no gene match: 7. This table comes from immunoSEQ multiplex PCR, and its TCRdb copy is limited to in-frame clones, with some not included. The table includes a few hundred thousand clones, 80% to 90% detected once. Sequenced sample: PBMCs or T cells enriched from blood (not recorded which). The TCR originated in a man aged 35 to 55 in a cohort exposed to, infected with or recovered from COVID-19 (not recorded which). This chain uses TRBV3-1 (or the pseudogene TRBV3-2) with TRBJ2-7; 8 bases are shared with TRBD1. CDR3 amino acids: CASRADRDHYEQYF. CDR3 bases: TGTGCCAGCAGAGCGGACAGGGACCACTACGAGCAGTACTTC.